The T cell receptor beta chain described here comes from a study of shared clonotypes between healthy human individuals. On this clone: Antigen: not known.

V was trimmed by 6 bases and J by 0 bases, leaving 15 bases between them. The V gene's germline CDR1 is KGHSH and CDR2 LQKENI. The CDR3 is made up of 16 amino acids. Whole-study results and caveats: The low donor count limited represented genetic and exposure-history diversity. Between a handful of donors, naive CD4 clonotypes were shared at a level of around 4.9%.

Assay used: immunoSEQ multiplex PCR; TCRdb lists only in-frame clones, some missing. Among 2 million to 2.5 million clones listed, 85% to 95% were seen once. This sequence originates from a man aged 18 to 29 in good health. Some clones in this sample may be carry-over from other donors' samples. The J gene is TRBJ1-3, the V gene TRBV18; D is undetermined. Sequenced material: naive CD4+ T cells from PBMCs. Subset denoted: CD45RA+ positively selected. The CDR3 DNA is TGTGCCAGCTCCCCCACTGGTTACGGCTCTGGAAACACCATATATTTT. This encodes CASSPTGYGSGNTIYF.